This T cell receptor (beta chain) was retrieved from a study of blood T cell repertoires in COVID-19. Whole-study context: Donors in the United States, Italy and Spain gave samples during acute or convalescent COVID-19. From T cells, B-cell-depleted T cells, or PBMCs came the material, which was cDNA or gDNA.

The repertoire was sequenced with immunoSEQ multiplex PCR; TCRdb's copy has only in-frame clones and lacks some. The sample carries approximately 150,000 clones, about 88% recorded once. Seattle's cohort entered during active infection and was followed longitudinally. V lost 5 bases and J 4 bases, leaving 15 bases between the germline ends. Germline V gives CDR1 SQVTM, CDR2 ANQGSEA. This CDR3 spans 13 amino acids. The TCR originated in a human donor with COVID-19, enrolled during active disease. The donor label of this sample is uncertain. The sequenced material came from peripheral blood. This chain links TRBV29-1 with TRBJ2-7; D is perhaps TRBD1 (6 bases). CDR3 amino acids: CSVLVAQGYEQYF. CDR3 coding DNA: TGCAGCGTTCTCGTTGCTCAGGGGTACGAGCAGTACTTC.